One sample yielded the 12 T cell receptor beta chains listed below, sequenced in a study of blood T cell repertoires in COVID-19. Some clones are missing from TCRdb's copy, which holds only in-frame ones; the method was immunoSEQ multiplex PCR. The sample lists a few hundred thousand clones, roughly 85% occurring once. Sequenced input: peripheral blood. The receptors come from a woman younger than 30 with acute or convalescent COVID-19.

This chain joins TRBV7-3 and TRBJ1-1; weak D call: TRBD1 (6 bases). Germline V lookup: CDR1 SGHTA, CDR2 FQGTGA. Trimming removed 5 bases from V and 4 bases from J, with 14 bases in between. This CDR3 has 14 residues. The chain's CDR3 is CASSEQGASTEAFF. The CDR3 coding sequence is TGTGCCAGCAGCGAACAGGGCGCAAGCACTGAAGCTTTCTTT.

This rearrangement joins TRBV29-1 to TRBJ2-2; 9 positions agree with TRBD2. Germline assignment: CDR1 SQVTM and CDR2 ANQGSEA. Germline trimming cut 4 bases from V and 2 bases from J; bases unmatched to any gene: 5. The CDR3 is made up of 15 amino acids. The CDR3 here is CSVGAGGPNTGELFF. The CDR3 bases are TGCAGCGTTGGGGCGGGGGGGCCCAACACCGGGGAGCTGTTTTTT.

The chain combines TRBV9 with TRBJ2-7; TRBD1 might be the D (5 bases). The CDR3 is made up of 14 amino acids. The germline V and J ends were trimmed by 0 bases and 1 base, with 8 bases remaining between them. Germline CDR1 SGDLS, CDR2 YYNGEE. In nucleotides, the CDR3 is TGTGCCAGCAGCGTAGAGGGGCCTTCCTACGAGCAGTACTTC. It encodes CASSVEGPSYEQYF.

This chain joins TRBV11-2 and TRBJ2-4, with D possibly being TRBD2 (6 bases). Trimming shortened V by 6 bases and J by 0 bases, and 9 bases separated the two germline ends. Per germline, CDR1 SGHAT and CDR2 FQNNGV. CDR3 length: 14 residues. CDR3 in DNA: TGTGCCAGCAGGGGAGGCTTAGCCAAAAACATTCAGTACTTC. It encodes CASRGGLAKNIQYF.

The chain joins TRBV10-1 to TRBJ1-3; unclear D gene. V lost 3 bases and J 3 bases, leaving 9 bases between the germline ends. Germline lookup yields CDR1 WNHNN and CDR2 SYGVQD (reference sequence). The CDR3 loop spans 14 amino acids. CDR3 coding DNA: TGCGCCAGCAGTGATGCCGGTCATGGAAACACCATATATTTT. Translating gives CASSDAGHGNTIYF.

The chain combines TRBV6-6 with TRBJ2-1; 7 nucleotides align to TRBD1. Trimming at V came to 6 bases and at J to 8 bases, leaving 16 bases not matched to a gene. This CDR3 is 16 amino acids long. The germline gives CDR1 MNHNY, CDR2 SVGAGI (reference sequence). The chain's CDR3 is CASRDTGALTLDEQFF. The CDR3 DNA follows: TGTGCCAGCAGAGACACAGGGGCCCTAACGTTGGATGAGCAGTTCTTC.

The rearrangement uses TRBV6-2 or TRBV6-3 and TRBJ1-1, with D unclear. The germline V gene has CDR1 MNHEY and CDR2 SVGEGT. The V gene lost 5 bases and the J gene lost 4 bases, with 8 bases spanning the gap. The CDR3 runs 12 residues. The CDR3 DNA reads as TGTGCCAGCAGTCGCAGTTTCACTGAAGCTTTCTTT. Protein sequence: CASSRSFTEAFF.

This sequence joins TRBV5-1 and TRBJ1-3; D not certain. The CDR3 is 16 residues long. V shed 0 bases and J shed 2 bases, with 12 bases lying between them. The germline CDR1 and CDR2 sequences are SGHRS and YFSETQ. The CDR3 DNA reads as TGCGCCAGCAGCTTGGATGGGAGTCTTACTGGAAACACCATATATTTT. This encodes CASSLDGSLTGNTIYF. Full variable domain (outside the CDR3, taken from reference TRBV5-1 and TRBJ1-3): KAGVTQTPRYLIKTRGQQVTLSCSPISGHRSVSWYQQTPGQGLQFLFEYFSETQRNKGNFPGRFSGRQFSNSRSEMNVSTLELGDSALYLCASSLDGSLTGNTIYFGEGSWLTVV.

The V and J genes are TRBV6-2 or TRBV6-3 and TRBJ1-1; the D is unclear. The V end lost 2 bases, the J end lost 4 bases, and 11 bases lay between the germline ends. The CDR3 is 14 residues long. Germline assignment: CDR1 MNHEY and CDR2 SVGEGT. CDR3 DNA sequence: TGTGCCAGCAGTTACAGAGGGTTTAGCACTGAAGCTTTCTTT. Translating gives CASSYRGFSTEAFF.

J is TRBJ2-1 and V is TRBV2, with D possibly matching TRBD2 (6 bases). V was cut by 7 bases and J by 4 bases, with 14 bases left in between. The germline CDR1 and CDR2 sequences are SNHLY and FYNNEI. CDR3 size: 14 residues. The CDR3 nucleotides read TGTGCCAGCATATTCGGGGGAGGATACAATGAGCAGTTCTTC. Protein product: CASIFGGGYNEQFF.

The chain joins TRBV7-3 to TRBJ2-3; D is perhaps TRBD1 (6 bases). Germline V gives CDR1 SGHTA, CDR2 FQGTGA. Trimming took off 5 bases at V and 2 bases at J, with 11 bases between the two ends. This CDR3 contains 14 residues. Here the CDR3 reads CASSKGQHTDTQYF. The CDR3 DNA follows: TGTGCCAGCAGCAAAGGACAGCACACAGATACGCAGTATTTT.

The chain uses TRBV6-5 and TRBJ2-7, with D possibly TRBD1 on 5 matching bases. The CDR3 runs 14 residues. V lost 3 bases and J lost 5, with 14 bases in between. In germline, CDR1 is MNHEY, CDR2 SVGAGI. CDR3 region: CASSYPSATDEQYF. The CDR3 nucleotides read TGTGCCAGCAGTTATCCCTCCGCGACAGACGAGCAGTACTTC.